These 18 T cell receptor beta chains share one sample of origin, sequenced in a study of STAT5B mutations in CD4+ large granular lymphocyte leukemia (dated by TCRdb to between 2021 and 2022). Libraries were prepared through the immunoSEQ multiplex PCR assay. TCRdb mirrors the immuneACCESS table, restricted to in-frame sequences. Some clones are absent from its copies; in checked studies, under half trace to an unresolved V gene, and the reason for the others is unknown. This sample is represented by tens of thousands of clones; 65% to 85% of them were singletons. In total, the top ten clones hold 1.1% of the sample. The sequenced sample consisted of CD4+ T cells from blood buffy coats. Receptors were obtained from a human donor in good health.

The chain has TRBV5-1 and TRBJ1-2; D is unresolved. Between the trimmed V and J ends, which lost 2 bases and 4 bases, there was a span of 9 bases. The CDR3 sequence is 13 residues long. Germline V gene sequence: CDR1 SGHRS, CDR2 YFSETQ. CDR3 sequence (DNA): TGCGCCAGCAGCTTATACACAACCTATGGCTACACCTTC. It yields the protein CASSLYTTYGYTF. Based on the CDR3 plus reference TRBV5-1 and TRBJ1-2, the full variable domain is KAGVTQTPRYLIKTRGQQVTLSCSPISGHRSVSWYQQTPGQGLQFLFEYFSETQRNKGNFPGRFSGRQFSNSRSEMNVSTLELGDSALYLCASSLYTTYGYTFGSGTRLTVV.

The V call is TRBV11-3, the J call TRBJ2-1; 11 bases line up with TRBD2. Trimming at V came to 3 bases and at J to 5 bases, leaving 6 bases not matched to a gene. Germline V gene lookup returns CDR1 SGHNT and CDR2 YENEEA. The CDR3 covers 16 residues. CDR3 residues: CASSFSGRAGDNEQFF. The CDR3 region has the DNA TGTGCCAGCAGCTTTAGCGGGAGGGCCGGGGACAATGAGCAGTTCTTC.

The gene calls are TRBV30 and TRBJ2-2, with D possibly TRBD1 on 6 matching bases. CDR1 is GTSNPN and CDR2 is SVGIG in the germline V gene (reference sequence). This CDR3 comprises 13 residues. Between the trimmed V and J ends, which lost 6 bases and 6 bases, there was a span of 14 bases. The CDR3, as DNA: TGTGCCTGCGACAGGCTTCAGGCCGGGGAGCTGTTTTTT. Its protein is CACDRLQAGELFF.

The rearrangement joins TRBV5-1 to TRBJ1-3, with TRBD1 matching 7 bases. Germline lookup yields CDR1 SGHRS and CDR2 YFSETQ. V dropped 0 bases and J dropped 1; count of bases not matched to a gene: 1. The CDR3 is 15 residues long. The CDR3 DNA follows: TGCGCCAGCAGCTTGGCGGGACAGTCTGGAAACACCATATATTTT. Residues: CASSLAGQSGNTIYF.

This clone is a singleton in its sample. The CDR3 DNA follows: TGTGCCAGCAGTGAACCAGGGTTGAGAGTCGATCAGCCCCAGCATTTT. This sequence encodes CASSEPGLRVDQPQHF. The chain is built from TRBV6-1 and TRBJ1-5; the D gene is possibly TRBD1 (5 bases). Germline V CDR1 and CDR2: MNHNS, SASEGT. This CDR3 contains 16 residues. V shed 2 bases and J shed 5 bases, with 16 bases lying between them.

The chain recombines TRBV19 with TRBJ1-5; possible D gene TRBD1, 5 bases. Germline V gives CDR1 LNHDA, CDR2 SQIVND (reference sequence). This CDR3 is 15 amino acids long. V lost 2 bases and J 6 bases, leaving 14 bases between the germline ends. The CDR3 reads CASSIQGGIGQPQHF. The CDR3, as DNA: TGTGCCAGTAGTATACAGGGAGGGATCGGTCAGCCCCAGCATTTT.

The V call is TRBV6-1, the J call TRBJ2-6; 12 bases map to TRBD2. J gave up 0 bases and V 4 bases, and 4 bases lay outside the gene matches. Germline V lookup: CDR1 MNHNS, CDR2 SASEGT. The CDR3 totals 18 residues. CDR3 in DNA: TGTGCCAGCAGTGGACTAGCGGGAGCATACTCTGGGGCCAACGTCCTGACTTTC. Its protein is CASSGLAGAYSGANVLTF.

The chain couples TRBV4-2 to TRBJ1-3; perhaps TRBD1 as D (6 bases). V was trimmed by 3 bases and J by 0 bases, leaving 12 bases between them. CDR3 size: 16 residues. CDR1 is LGHNA and CDR2 is YNFKEQ in the germline V gene. DNA for the CDR3: TGTGCCAGCAGCCATCCGGGACAAAACTCTGGAAACACCATATATTTT. This gives the protein CASSHPGQNSGNTIYF.

The V gene is TRBV30, the J gene TRBJ2-7; unclear D gene. The length of the CDR3 is 12 residues. Germline CDR1 reads GTSNPN; CDR2 reads SVGIG (reference sequence). V shed 5 bases and J shed 4 bases, with 12 bases lying between them. CDR3 DNA: TGTGCCTGGGGGGTCACCCCGTACGAGCAGTACGTC. Amino acid sequence: CAWGVTPYEQYV.

This clone came up a few times. The chain has TRBV4-1 and TRBJ1-1; D not resolved. Germline V CDR1 and CDR2: MGHRA, YSYEKL. This CDR3 is built from 15 residues. Trimming pared 1 base from V and 2 bases from J, leaving 11 bases between. In nucleotides, the CDR3 is TGCGCCAGCAGCCAAGGCGCCACCGTCAACACTGAAGCTTTCTTT. It encodes CASSQGATVNTEAFF.

The table lists this clone with a few counts. V gene TRBV4-2 combines with J gene TRBJ1-1, with a weak D call TRBD1 (6 bases). The CDR3 extends over 19 amino acids. Germline CDR1 LGHNA, CDR2 YNFKEQ. V was clipped by 0 bases and J by 5 bases, with 25 bases between them. CDR3 in amino acids: CASSQDRSTGRGQGTEAFF. Written as DNA, the CDR3 is TGTGCCAGCAGCCAAGATCGATCTACAGGCCGGGGCCAGGGGACTGAAGCTTTCTTT.

J is TRBJ2-1 and V is TRBV5-1; 8 positions agree with TRBD2. The CDR3 is 14 residues long. Germline V gene lookup returns CDR1 SGHRS and CDR2 YFSETQ. Germline trimming cut 4 bases from V and 9 bases from J; bases unmatched to any gene: 9. The CDR3 region is CASSPTAGVSEQFF. Here the CDR3 DNA reads TGCGCCAGCAGCCCAACAGCGGGAGTAAGTGAGCAGTTCTTC.

This rearrangement joins TRBV5-6 to TRBJ2-7; 8 bases are a match to TRBD2. Losses at the gene ends were 2 bases for V and 5 bases for J; bases not matched to a gene: 6. The CDR3 consists of 14 residues. Germline loops: CDR1 SGHDT, CDR2 YYEEEE. CDR3 sequence reads: CASSFSPGGNEQYV. Written as DNA, the CDR3 is TGTGCCAGCAGCTTTTCCCCGGGAGGGAACGAGCAGTACGTC.

The chain has TRBV28 and TRBJ1-2; no clear D. The CDR3 totals 15 residues. V lost 5 bases and J 0 bases, leaving 13 bases between the germline ends. Germline CDR1 MDHEN, CDR2 SYDVKM. The CDR3 loop is CASSTWGEPNYGYTF. DNA of the CDR3: TGTGCCAGCAGTACCTGGGGAGAACCTAACTATGGCTACACCTTC.

The chain links TRBV10-1 to TRBJ2-3; TRBD1 or TRBD2 may be the D gene (5 bases each). Germline assignment: CDR1 WNHNN and CDR2 SYGVQD (reference sequence). This CDR3 region has 13 residues. Trimming cost V 6 bases and J 2 bases, with 9 bases left between them. The CDR3 region has the DNA TGCGCCAGCAGGGGGGAGTTCACAGATACGCAGTATTTT. Translation: CASRGEFTDTQYF.

This chain uses TRBV3-1 (or the pseudogene TRBV3-2) with TRBJ2-1; TRBD2 matches at 7 bases. In germline, CDR1 is LGHDT, CDR2 YNNKEL (reference sequence). This CDR3 comprises 9 residues. The ends lost 11 bases at V and 13 bases at J; junction bases unmatched: 5. CDR3 coding DNA: TGTGCCCCTCAGGGACTACAGTTCTTC. This encodes CAPQGLQFF.

The V call is TRBV11-1, the J call TRBJ1-1; D is ambiguous. Germline loops: CDR1 SGHAT, CDR2 FQDESV (reference sequence). The V end lost 5 bases, the J end lost 0 bases, and 16 bases lay between the germline ends. This CDR3 spans 16 amino acids. The DNA of the CDR3 is TGTGCCAGCAGCCCGACCCTGAACGGCTTGAACACTGAAGCTTTCTTT. Its protein product is CASSPTLNGLNTEAFF.

The genes are TRBV2 and TRBJ2-1; D possibly corresponds to TRBD1 (6 bases). The V end was cut by 7 bases, the J end by 3 bases, with 10 bases between. In germline, CDR1 is SNHLY, CDR2 FYNNEI. This CDR3 is built from 13 residues. The CDR3 DNA follows: TGTGCCAGCACAAGGGACAACTACAATGAGCAGTTCTTC. Translating it yields CASTRDNYNEQFF.